This T cell receptor beta chain appears in the sequencing data of a study of blood T cell repertoires in COVID-19. Study background: COVID-19 samples collected from the United States, Italy and Spain covered acute and convalescent phases. Sources were T cells, B-cell-depleted T cells, or PBMCs; the material itself was cDNA or gDNA.

The assay was immunoSEQ multiplex PCR, and TCRdb's table has in-frame clones only and misses some. The data show 110,000 or so clones, over 75% seen once. Trimming at V came to 6 bases and at J to 3 bases, leaving 4 bases not matched to a gene. The germline CDR1 and CDR2 sequences are SNHLY and FYNNEI. This CDR3 comprises 13 residues. The table lists this clone with many counts. The source is a woman in her seventies with acute or convalescent COVID-19. The sequencing sample was made of peripheral blood. V gene TRBV2 combines with J gene TRBJ1-1; 7 bases fit TRBD1. As DNA, the CDR3 is TGTGCCAGCAGATCGGGACAGTACACTGAAGCTTTCTTT. Residues: CASRSGQYTEAFF.